The rows below give T cell receptor beta chains drawn from one sample of a study of blood T cell repertoires in COVID-19. TCRdb's table, derived via immunoSEQ multiplex PCR, lists solely in-frame clones and lacks some. The data contain approximately 670,000 clones, approximately 90% of them seen just once; the ten biggest clones take up about 0.24%. Sequences were obtained from peripheral blood. These receptors were obtained from a woman aged 18-30 years with acute or convalescent COVID-19. Each CDR3 is given with its conserved first and last residue. The order of the fields is V gene, D gene, J gene, clone size, CDR3 length, CDR3 DNA, CDR3 protein. D genes are given only for firm matches. Not all rows give a size; the values are once, few, many and, for expanded clones, a class.

V gene: TRBV30; D gene: NA; J gene: TRBJ1-1; clone size: once; CDR3 length: 13; CDR3 DNA: TGTGCCTGGAGTGAACAGGGTCTTACTGAAGCTTTCTTT; CDR3 protein: CAWSEQGLTEAFF
V gene: TRBV29-1; D gene: NA; J gene: TRBJ1-2; clone size: NA; CDR3 length: 12; CDR3 DNA: TGCAGCGTTCTCACGACAGGAGGCGGCTACACCTTC; CDR3 protein: CSVLTTGGGYTF
V gene: TRBV28; D gene: NA; J gene: TRBJ1-2; clone size: NA; CDR3 length: 13; CDR3 DNA: TGTGCCAGCAGCCCGCAAGGGGGCTATGGCTACACCTTC; CDR3 protein: CASSPQGGYGYTF
V gene: TRBV5-1; D gene: TRBD2; J gene: TRBJ2-3; clone size: NA; CDR3 length: 17; CDR3 DNA: TGCGCCAGCAGCTTGTCTAGCGGTTTCCCTAGCACAGATACGCAGTATTTT; CDR3 protein: CASSLSSGFPSTDTQYF
V gene: TRBV27; D gene: TRBD2; J gene: TRBJ2-7; clone size: NA; CDR3 length: 14; CDR3 DNA: TGTGCCAGCGGACCTAGCGGGGGGGCAGTCGAGCAGTACTTC; CDR3 protein: CASGPSGGAVEQYF
V gene: TRBV11-2; D gene: NA; J gene: TRBJ2-2; clone size: NA; CDR3 length: 14; CDR3 DNA: TGTGCCAGCAGCTCGGGTTTGGTAGCCGGGGAGCTGTTTTTT; CDR3 protein: CASSSGLVAGELFF
V gene: TRBV15; D gene: TRBD1; J gene: TRBJ1-2; clone size: once; CDR3 length: 17; CDR3 DNA: TGTGCCACCAGCAGAGATCGGCAAGGGGGCAAAGCTTATGGCTACACCTTC; CDR3 protein: CATSRDRQGGKAYGYTF
V gene: TRBV6-2/TRBV6-3; D gene: TRBD1; J gene: TRBJ2-5; clone size: NA; CDR3 length: 16; CDR3 DNA: TGTGCCAGCAGTTCCTTGGGGGGGACAGGGCGAAAGACCCAGTACTTC; CDR3 protein: CASSSLGGTGRKTQYF
V gene: TRBV29-1; D gene: TRBD1; J gene: TRBJ1-1; clone size: NA; CDR3 length: 12; CDR3 DNA: TGCAGCGCTACACAGGGGGGGACTGAAGCTTTCTTT; CDR3 protein: CSATQGGTEAFF
V gene: TRBV4-1; D gene: TRBD1; J gene: TRBJ1-4; clone size: few; CDR3 length: 16; CDR3 DNA: TGCGCCAGCAGCCAAGGAGCTGGGACAGGGGCTATTACACTGTTTTTT; CDR3 protein: CASSQGAGTGAITLFF
V gene: TRBV5-1; D gene: TRBD2; J gene: TRBJ2-5; clone size: NA; CDR3 length: 16; CDR3 DNA: TGCGCCAGCAGCTTTTTCGGGGGGGCGATCCAAGAGACCCAGTACTTC; CDR3 protein: CASSFFGGAIQETQYF
V gene: TRBV5-1; D gene: TRBD1; J gene: TRBJ2-3; clone size: NA; CDR3 length: 15; CDR3 DNA: TGCGCCAGCAGGAACGGACAGGTCCTCACAGATACGCAGTATTTT; CDR3 protein: CASRNGQVLTDTQYF
V gene: TRBV24-1; D gene: NA; J gene: TRBJ1-1; clone size: once; CDR3 length: 17; CDR3 DNA: TGTGCCACCAGGTCAGGGATTCGGGGACAAATGAACACTGAAGCTTTCTTT; CDR3 protein: CATRSGIRGQMNTEAFF
V gene: TRBV20-1; D gene: NA; J gene: TRBJ1-1; clone size: NA; CDR3 length: 11; CDR3 DNA: TGCAGTGCCTGGACGGGGAATGAAGCTTTCTTT; CDR3 protein: CSAWTGNEAFF
V gene: TRBV19; D gene: NA; J gene: TRBJ2-3; clone size: NA; CDR3 length: 13; CDR3 DNA: TGTGCCAGTAGTGTACCGGGACTCTATACGCAGTATTTT; CDR3 protein: CASSVPGLYTQYF
V gene: TRBV19; D gene: NA; J gene: TRBJ1-6; clone size: NA; CDR3 length: 12; CDR3 DNA: TGTGCCAGCAAACTAGGGAATTCACCCCTCCACTTT; CDR3 protein: CASKLGNSPLHF
V gene: TRBV7-9; D gene: TRBD1; J gene: TRBJ1-1; clone size: once; CDR3 length: 14; CDR3 DNA: TGTGCCAGCAGCGAAGGGACAGCGAACACTGAAGCTTTCTTT; CDR3 protein: CASSEGTANTEAFF
V gene: TRBV4-1; D gene: TRBD1; J gene: TRBJ2-1; clone size: NA; CDR3 length: 13; CDR3 DNA: TGCGCCAGCAGCTATACAGGGGGCGATGAGCAGTTCTTC; CDR3 protein: CASSYTGGDEQFF
V gene: TRBV2; D gene: NA; J gene: TRBJ1-1; clone size: NA; CDR3 length: 14; CDR3 DNA: TGTGCCACTAAACCGGGGGAGGGGGACACTGAAGCTTTCTTT; CDR3 protein: CATKPGEGDTEAFF
V gene: TRBV2; D gene: TRBD1; J gene: TRBJ2-7; clone size: NA; CDR3 length: 14; CDR3 DNA: TGTGCCAGTGGGGTCCGGGGACAGGGTTACGAGCAGTACTTC; CDR3 protein: CASGVRGQGYEQYF
V gene: TRBV7-3; D gene: TRBD1; J gene: TRBJ1-1; clone size: NA; CDR3 length: 14; CDR3 DNA: TGTGCCAGCAGCCACGGACAGGGGAACACTGAAGCTTTCTTT; CDR3 protein: CASSHGQGNTEAFF
V gene: TRBV6-1; D gene: NA; J gene: TRBJ1-3; clone size: NA; CDR3 length: 11; CDR3 DNA: TGTGCCAGCAGTGAAGCGGCAGGGATATATTTT; CDR3 protein: CASSEAAGIYF
V gene: TRBV6-2/TRBV6-3; D gene: NA; J gene: TRBJ2-7; clone size: NA; CDR3 length: 14; CDR3 DNA: TGTGCCAGCAGCCCGGGACATCGGGAATACGAGCAGTACTTC; CDR3 protein: CASSPGHREYEQYF
V gene: TRBV4-1; D gene: NA; J gene: TRBJ1-6; clone size: NA; CDR3 length: 12; CDR3 DNA: TGCGCCAGCAGCCCCCCAGATTCACCCCTCCACTTT; CDR3 protein: CASSPPDSPLHF
V gene: TRBV10-3; D gene: NA; J gene: TRBJ1-1; clone size: few; CDR3 length: 15; CDR3 DNA: TGTGCCATCAGTGATGGGACACTCGTTGGGTCTGAAGCTTTCTTT; CDR3 protein: CAISDGTLVGSEAFF
V gene: TRBV10-3; D gene: TRBD1; J gene: TRBJ1-2; clone size: NA; CDR3 length: 15; CDR3 DNA: TGTGCCATCAGCCCGGAGGACAGGGAAGGAGCTGGCTACACCTTC; CDR3 protein: CAISPEDREGAGYTF
V gene: TRBV5-5; D gene: NA; J gene: TRBJ1-1; clone size: NA; CDR3 length: 15; CDR3 DNA: TGTGCCAGCACTCCGTCGACAGGATGGAACACTGAAGCTTTCTTT; CDR3 protein: CASTPSTGWNTEAFF